The sample holds a few counts of the clone carrying this TCR beta chain. This specimen comes from a study of blood T cells in healthy people across ages. Together with a sample-barcoded 5' primer, a J-beta primer mix was included in a second PCR lasting about 6 to 11 cycles. TCRdb re-derived calls from the 5' RACE reads in MiXCR, one entry per CDR3 protein. The sample yields some 690,000 distinct CDR3 sequences, about a fifth seen once. The CDR3 length is 14 residues. Germline V CDR1 and CDR2: MNHNY, SVGAGI (reference sequence). The V end lost 7 bases, the J end lost 0 bases, and 11 bases lay between the germline ends.

The source of this sequence is a man between 65 and 85 years old in good health. The sample consisted of blood. The chain combines TRBV6-6 with TRBJ2-3; D gene unclear. In nucleotides, the CDR3 is TGTGCCAGCACCCGGACCTCTAGCACAGATACGCAGTATTTT. Amino acid sequence: CASTRTSSTDTQYF.